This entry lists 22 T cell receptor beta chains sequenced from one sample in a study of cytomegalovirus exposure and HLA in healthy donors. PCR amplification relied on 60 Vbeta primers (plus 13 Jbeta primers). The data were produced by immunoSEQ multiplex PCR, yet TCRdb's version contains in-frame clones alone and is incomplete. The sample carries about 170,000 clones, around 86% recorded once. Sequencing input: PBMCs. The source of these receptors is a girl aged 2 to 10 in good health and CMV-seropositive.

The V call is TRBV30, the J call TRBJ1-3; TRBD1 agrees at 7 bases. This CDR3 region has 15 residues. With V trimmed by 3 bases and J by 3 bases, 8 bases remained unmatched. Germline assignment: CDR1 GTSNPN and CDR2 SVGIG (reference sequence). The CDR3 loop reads CAWSPTGTLGNTIYF. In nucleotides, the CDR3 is TGTGCCTGGAGCCCGACAGGGACCCTTGGAAACACCATATATTTT.

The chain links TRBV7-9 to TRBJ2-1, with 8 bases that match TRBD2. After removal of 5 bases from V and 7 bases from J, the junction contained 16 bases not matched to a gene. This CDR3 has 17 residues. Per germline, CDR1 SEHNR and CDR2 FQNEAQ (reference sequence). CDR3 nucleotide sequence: TGTGCCAGCAGCCCGACCGGGGGGGGGAAGAGGGAAAATGAGCAGTTCTTC. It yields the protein CASSPTGGGKRENEQFF.

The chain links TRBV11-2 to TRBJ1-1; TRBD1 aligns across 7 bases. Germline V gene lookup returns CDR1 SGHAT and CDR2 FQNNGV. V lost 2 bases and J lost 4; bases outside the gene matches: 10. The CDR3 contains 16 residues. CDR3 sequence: CASSLRGQWRGTEAFF. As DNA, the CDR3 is TGTGCCAGCAGCTTACGGGGACAGTGGCGGGGCACTGAAGCTTTCTTT.

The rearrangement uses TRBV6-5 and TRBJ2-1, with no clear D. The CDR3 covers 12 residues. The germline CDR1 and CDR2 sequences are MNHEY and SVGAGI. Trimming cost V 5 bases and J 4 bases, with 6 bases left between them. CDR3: CASSESYNEQFF. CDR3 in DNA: TGTGCCAGCAGTGAGAGTTACAATGAGCAGTTCTTC.

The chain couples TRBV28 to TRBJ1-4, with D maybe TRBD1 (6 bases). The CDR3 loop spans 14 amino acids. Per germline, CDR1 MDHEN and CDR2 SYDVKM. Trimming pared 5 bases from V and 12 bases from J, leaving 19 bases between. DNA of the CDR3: TGTGCCAGCAGTCTACAGGGTTTACCGACGGAACTGTTTTTT. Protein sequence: CASSLQGLPTELFF.

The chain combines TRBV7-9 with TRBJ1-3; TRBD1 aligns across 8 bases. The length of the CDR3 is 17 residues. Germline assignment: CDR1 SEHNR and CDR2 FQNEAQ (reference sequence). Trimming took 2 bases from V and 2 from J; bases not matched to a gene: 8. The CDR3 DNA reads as TGTGCCAGCAGCTTAAGGAAGGGACAGGATACTGGAAACACCATATATTTT. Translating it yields CASSLRKGQDTGNTIYF.

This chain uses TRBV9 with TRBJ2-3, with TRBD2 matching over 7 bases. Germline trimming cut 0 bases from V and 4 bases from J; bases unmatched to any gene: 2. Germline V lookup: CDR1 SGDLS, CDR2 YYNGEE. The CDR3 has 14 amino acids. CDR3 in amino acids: CASSVVAGPDTQYF. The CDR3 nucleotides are TGTGCCAGCAGCGTAGTAGCGGGCCCAGATACGCAGTATTTT.

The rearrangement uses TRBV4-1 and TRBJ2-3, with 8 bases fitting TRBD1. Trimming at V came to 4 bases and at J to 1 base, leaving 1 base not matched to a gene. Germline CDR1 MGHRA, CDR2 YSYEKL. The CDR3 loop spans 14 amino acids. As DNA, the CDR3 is TGCGCCAGCAGCCCCAGGGGGCGCACAGATACGCAGTATTTT. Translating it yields CASSPRGRTDTQYF.

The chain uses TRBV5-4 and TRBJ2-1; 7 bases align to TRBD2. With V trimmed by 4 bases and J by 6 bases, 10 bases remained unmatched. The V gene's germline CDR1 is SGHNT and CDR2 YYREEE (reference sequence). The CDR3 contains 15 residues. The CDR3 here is CASSIGRQSSNEQFF. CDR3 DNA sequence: TGTGCCAGCAGCATCGGGAGGCAATCGTCCAATGAGCAGTTCTTC.

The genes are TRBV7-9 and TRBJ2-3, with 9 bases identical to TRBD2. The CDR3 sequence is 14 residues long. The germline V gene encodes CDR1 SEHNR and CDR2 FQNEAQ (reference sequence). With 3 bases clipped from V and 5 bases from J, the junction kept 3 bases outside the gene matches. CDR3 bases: TGTGCCAGCAGCTTTGGCGGGGGGGGAGATACGCAGTATTTT. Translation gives CASSFGGGGDTQYF.

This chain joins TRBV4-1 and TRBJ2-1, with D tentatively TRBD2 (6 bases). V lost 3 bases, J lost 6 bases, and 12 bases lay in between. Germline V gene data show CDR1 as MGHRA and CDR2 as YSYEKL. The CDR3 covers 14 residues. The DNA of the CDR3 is TGCGCCAGCAGCCAGGGGACTGGGAGCAATGAGCAGTTCTTC. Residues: CASSQGTGSNEQFF.

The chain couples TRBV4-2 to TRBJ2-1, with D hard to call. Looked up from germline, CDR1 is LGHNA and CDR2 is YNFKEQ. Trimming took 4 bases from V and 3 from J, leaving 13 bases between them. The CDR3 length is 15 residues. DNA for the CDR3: TGTGCCAGCAGCCCAGAACCAGCGAGCTACAATGAGCAGTTCTTC. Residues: CASSPEPASYNEQFF.

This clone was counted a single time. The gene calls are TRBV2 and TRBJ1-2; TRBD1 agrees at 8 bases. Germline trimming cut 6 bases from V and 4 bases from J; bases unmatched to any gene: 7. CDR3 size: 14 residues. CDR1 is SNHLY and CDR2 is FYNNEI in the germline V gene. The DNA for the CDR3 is TGTGCCAGCAGACCATGGACAGGGAGCTATGGCTACACCTTC. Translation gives CASRPWTGSYGYTF.

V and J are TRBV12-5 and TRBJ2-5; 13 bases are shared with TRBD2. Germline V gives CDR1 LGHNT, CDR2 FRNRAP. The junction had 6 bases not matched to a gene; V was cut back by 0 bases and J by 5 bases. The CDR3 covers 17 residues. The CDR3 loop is CASGLVTETSGRETQYF. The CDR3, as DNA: TGTGCTAGTGGTTTGGTAACCGAGACTAGCGGGAGGGAGACCCAGTACTTC.

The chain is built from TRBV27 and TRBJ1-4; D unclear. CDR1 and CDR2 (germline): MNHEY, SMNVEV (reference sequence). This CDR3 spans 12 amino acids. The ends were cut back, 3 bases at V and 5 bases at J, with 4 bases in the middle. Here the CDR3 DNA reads TGTGCCAGCAGTTTCCTCAATGAAAAACTGTTTTTT. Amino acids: CASSFLNEKLFF.

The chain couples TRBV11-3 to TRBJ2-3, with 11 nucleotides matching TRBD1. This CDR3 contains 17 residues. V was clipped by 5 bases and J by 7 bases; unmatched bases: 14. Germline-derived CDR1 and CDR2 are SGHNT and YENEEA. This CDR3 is CASSPARHGTGGYTQYF. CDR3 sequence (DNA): TGTGCCAGCAGCCCCGCCCGCCACGGGACAGGGGGTTATACGCAGTATTTT. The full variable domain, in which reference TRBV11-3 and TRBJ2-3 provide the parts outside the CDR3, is EAGVVQSPRYKIIEKKQPVAFWCNPISGHNTLYWYLQNLGQGPELLIRYENEEAVDDSQLPKDRFSAERLKGVDSTLKIQPAELGDSAVYLCASSPARHGTGGYTQYFGPGTRLTVL.

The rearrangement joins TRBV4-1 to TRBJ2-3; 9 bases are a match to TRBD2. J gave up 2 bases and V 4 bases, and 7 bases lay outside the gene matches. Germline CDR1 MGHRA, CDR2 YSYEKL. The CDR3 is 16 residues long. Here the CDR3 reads CASSPPLAGITDTQYF. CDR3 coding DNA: TGCGCCAGCAGCCCCCCCCTAGCGGGGATCACAGATACGCAGTATTTT.

The CDR3 protein is CASRDSLAEYNEQFF. CDR3 in DNA: TGTGCCAGCAGAGACTCACTTGCGGAATACAATGAGCAGTTCTTC. The rearrangement uses TRBV6-5 and TRBJ2-1, with unresolved D. Germline V gives CDR1 MNHEY, CDR2 SVGAGI. There are 15 residues in the CDR3. V gave up 6 bases and J gave up 4 bases, with 16 bases separating them.

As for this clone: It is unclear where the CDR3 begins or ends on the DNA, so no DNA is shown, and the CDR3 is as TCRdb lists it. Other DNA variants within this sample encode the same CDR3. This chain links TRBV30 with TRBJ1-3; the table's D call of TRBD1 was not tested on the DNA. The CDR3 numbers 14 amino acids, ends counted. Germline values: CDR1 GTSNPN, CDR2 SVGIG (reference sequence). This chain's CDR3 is CAWGQGTSGNTIYF.

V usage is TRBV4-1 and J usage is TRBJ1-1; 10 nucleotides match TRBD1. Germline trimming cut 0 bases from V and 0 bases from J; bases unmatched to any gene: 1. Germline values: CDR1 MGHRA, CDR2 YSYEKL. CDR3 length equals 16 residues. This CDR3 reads CASSQDGTGVNTEAFF. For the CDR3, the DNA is TGCGCCAGCAGCCAAGACGGGACAGGGGTGAACACTGAAGCTTTCTTT.

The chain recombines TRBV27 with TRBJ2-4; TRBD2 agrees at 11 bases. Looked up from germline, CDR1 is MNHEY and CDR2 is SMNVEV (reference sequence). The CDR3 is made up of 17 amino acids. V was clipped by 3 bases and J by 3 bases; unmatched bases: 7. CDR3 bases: TGTGCCAGCAGTTTCATAGCGGGAGGGCCCGGCAAAAACATTCAGTACTTC. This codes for CASSFIAGGPGKNIQYF.

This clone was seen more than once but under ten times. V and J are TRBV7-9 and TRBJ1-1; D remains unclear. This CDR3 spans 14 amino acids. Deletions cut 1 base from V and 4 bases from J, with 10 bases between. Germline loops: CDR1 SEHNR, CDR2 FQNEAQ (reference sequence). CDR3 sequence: CASSLVEGGTEAFF. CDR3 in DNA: TGTGCCAGCAGCTTAGTCGAAGGAGGCACTGAAGCTTTCTTT.